Each of the 27 T cell receptor beta chains below was sequenced from the same sample in a study of cytomegalovirus exposure and HLA in healthy donors. In the PCR, 60 Vbeta and 13 Jbeta primers were used. Profiling relied on immunoSEQ multiplex PCR, and the TCRdb table lists in-frame clones only, not all of them. The data show 35,000 to 45,000 clones, 55% to 75% seen once. Sequencing was performed on PBMCs. The receptors shown here come from a man in his thirties or forties in good health and CMV-seronegative.

This clone was seen only once. J is TRBJ1-1 and V is TRBV6-5, with TRBD1 matching 9 bases. The CDR3 spans 15 residues. Germline-derived CDR1 and CDR2 are MNHEY and SVGAGI. V gave up 6 bases and J gave up 7 bases; unmatched junction bases: 12. This chain's CDR3 is CASSWTGATPHEAFF. The CDR3 DNA reads as TGTGCCAGCAGCTGGACAGGGGCAACTCCCCATGAAGCTTTCTTT.

The chain links TRBV10-3 to TRBJ2-7, with D tentatively TRBD1 (6 bases). Germline V gene sequence: CDR1 ENHRY, CDR2 SYGVKD. The CDR3 is made up of 16 amino acids. V was shortened by 3 bases and J by 0 bases, with 15 bases between the two germline ends. CDR3 in amino acids: CAISENLGGSSYEQYF. The CDR3, as DNA: TGTGCCATCAGTGAAAATCTAGGGGGAAGCTCCTACGAGCAGTACTTC.

This clone was picked up one time. The chain carries TRBV15 and TRBJ1-1, with D perhaps TRBD1 (6 bases). Trimming removed 0 bases from V and 4 bases from J, with 12 bases in between. Germline lookup yields CDR1 LNHNV and CDR2 YYDKDF (reference sequence). The CDR3 runs 15 residues. CDR3 sequence reads: CATSREAGAGTEAFF. In DNA form, the CDR3 reads TGTGCCACCAGCAGAGAGGCAGGGGCGGGCACTGAAGCTTTCTTT.

The chain recombines TRBV27 with TRBJ1-1; D unclear. Germline lookup yields CDR1 MNHEY and CDR2 SMNVEV (reference sequence). The CDR3 loop spans 11 amino acids. The V end lost 5 bases, the J end lost 6 bases, and 7 bases lay between the germline ends. This CDR3 is CASSPPAEAFF. The CDR3 nucleotides are TGTGCCAGCAGTCCCCCCGCTGAAGCTTTCTTT.

The chain uses TRBV6-6 and TRBJ1-1; D gene unclear. There are 13 residues in the CDR3. Germline V gene sequence: CDR1 MNHNY, CDR2 SVGAGI (reference sequence). The V and J ends lost 4 bases and 1 base respectively, with 7 bases between them. CDR3 nucleotides: TGTGCCAGCAGTTCACTCGGGAACACTGAAGCTTTCTTT. It yields the protein CASSSLGNTEAFF.

CDR3: CASSPTRTQNTEAFF. In DNA form, the CDR3 reads TGTGCCAGCAGCCCCACACGAACCCAGAACACTGAAGCTTTCTTT. The chain recombines TRBV5-4 with TRBJ1-1; D is ambiguous. CDR1 is SGHNT, CDR2 YYREEE, per germline (reference sequence). This CDR3 comprises 15 residues. V was shortened by 4 bases and J by 1 base, with 14 bases between the two germline ends.

CDR3 coding DNA: TGCGCCAGCAAAGGGACAGGCGATGGAAAACTGTTTTTT. Protein sequence: CASKGTGDGKLFF. The chain has TRBV4-1 and TRBJ1-4; 8 bases fit TRBD1. Germline V CDR1 and CDR2: MGHRA, YSYEKL. V was clipped by 7 bases and J by 10 bases; unmatched bases: 8. The CDR3 length is 13 residues.

The V and J genes are TRBV6-5 and TRBJ2-6; no clear D. This CDR3 has 15 residues. Germline-derived CDR1 and CDR2 are MNHEY and SVGAGI. Trimming removed 2 bases at V and 0 bases at J, with 5 bases between. CDR3 coding DNA: TGTGCCAGCAGTTACGGGCGCTCTGGGGCCAACGTCCTGACTTTC. This codes for CASSYGRSGANVLTF.

The gene calls are TRBV7-2 and TRBJ1-4; 7 nucleotides match TRBD1. Trimming took 5 bases from V and 8 from J; bases not matched to a gene: 8. The CDR3 runs to 14 residues. CDR1 is SGHTA, CDR2 FQGNSA, per germline. CDR3 loop: CASSPRQGREKLFF. The CDR3 nucleotides read TGTGCCAGCAGCCCACGACAGGGAAGGGAAAAACTGTTTTTT.

The chain combines TRBV5-1 with TRBJ2-5, with 7 nucleotides matching TRBD1. Germline values: CDR1 SGHRS, CDR2 YFSETQ. The junction had 12 bases not matched to a gene; V was cut back by 5 bases and J by 2 bases. The CDR3 has 16 residues. CDR3 sequence reads: CASSPLGTVGQETQYF. In DNA, the CDR3 is TGCGCCAGCAGTCCTCTTGGGACAGTAGGACAAGAGACCCAGTACTTC.

The CDR3 is CASSQGEHEQYF. CDR3 sequence (DNA): TGCGCCAGCAGCCAAGGGGAACACGAGCAGTACTTC. The chain uses TRBV5-1 and TRBJ2-7; possible D gene TRBD1, 5 bases. The CDR3 is 12 residues long. From germline, CDR1 is SGHRS and CDR2 YFSETQ. Deletions cut 4 bases from V and 5 bases from J, with 10 bases between.

The table lists this clone with a count of one. V gene TRBV4-2 combines with J gene TRBJ2-3; 9 nucleotides align to TRBD2. V was pared by 0 bases and J by 3 bases, with 7 bases of the junction left unmatched. The CDR3 spans 17 residues. The germline V gene has CDR1 LGHNA and CDR2 YNFKEQ. The CDR3 DNA reads as TGTGCCAGCAGCCAAGATCTCCTAGCGGGGATAACAGATACGCAGTATTTT. It translates to CASSQDLLAGITDTQYF.

This chain uses TRBV6-1 with TRBJ1-1; weak D call: TRBD1 (5 bases). CDR1 is MNHNS and CDR2 is SASEGT in the germline V gene. The CDR3 length is 12 residues. V lost 8 bases, J lost 1 base, and 8 bases lay in between. CDR3: CASGGTNTEAFF. The CDR3 region has the DNA TGTGCCAGCGGCGGGACGAACACTGAAGCTTTCTTT.

The rearrangement uses TRBV18 and TRBJ1-2, with D unresolved. CDR1 is KGHSH and CDR2 is LQKENI in the germline V gene. The CDR3 has 13 amino acids. The V end was cut by 2 bases, the J end by 3 bases, with 7 bases between. CDR3 residues: CASSPGSYYGYTF. CDR3 DNA sequence: TGTGCCAGCTCACCAGGGAGTTACTATGGCTACACCTTC.

V is TRBV7-9 and J is TRBJ2-3; D may be TRBD1 (6 bases). Germline V gene sequence: CDR1 SEHNR, CDR2 FQNEAQ (reference sequence). CDR3 length equals 15 residues. Deletions cut 2 bases from V and 2 bases from J, with 11 bases between. The CDR3 coding sequence is TGTGCCAGCAGCTTATACGGACAGTCCACAGATACGCAGTATTTT. Translating gives CASSLYGQSTDTQYF.

V and J are TRBV10-1 and TRBJ1-2, with 7 bases aligning to TRBD1. Germline CDR1 is WNHNN and CDR2 is SYGVQD (reference sequence). This CDR3 is 14 amino acids long. Germline trimming cut 3 bases from V and 4 bases from J; bases unmatched to any gene: 5. This CDR3 is CASSEGTASYGYTF. For the CDR3, the DNA is TGCGCCAGCAGTGAAGGGACAGCAAGCTATGGCTACACCTTC.

The V call is TRBV6-5, the J call TRBJ2-6, with D possibly TRBD1 on 5 matching bases. Germline loops: CDR1 MNHEY, CDR2 SVGAGI. The CDR3 runs 15 residues. V was cut by 2 bases and J by 0 bases, with 5 bases left in between. The CDR3 is CASSYRGSGANVLTF. DNA of the CDR3: TGTGCCAGCAGTTACAGGGGCTCTGGGGCCAACGTCCTGACTTTC.

This clone was recorded once. The chain recombines TRBV27 with TRBJ1-2, with 8 bases lining up with TRBD1. This CDR3 spans 14 amino acids. Per germline, CDR1 MNHEY and CDR2 SMNVEV (reference sequence). J lost 4 bases, V lost 3 bases, and 4 bases had no gene match. The CDR3 bases are TGTGCCAGCAGTTTCGGGACAGGTTTCTATGGCTACACCTTC. Translated, it gives CASSFGTGFYGYTF.

The V and J genes are TRBV6-5 and TRBJ1-1, with a possible D match to TRBD1 (5 bases). V lost 4 bases, J lost 5 bases, and 17 bases lay in between. The germline V gene encodes CDR1 MNHEY and CDR2 SVGAGI. CDR3 size: 15 residues. The CDR3 nucleotides read TGTGCCAGCAGTTCCCCGGGGGGATGGGGGACTGAAGCTTTCTTT. Translating it yields CASSSPGGWGTEAFF.

This clone was detected only once. The chain has TRBV2 and TRBJ1-5, with a tentative D call TRBD1 (5 bases). V was pared by 6 bases and J by 6 bases, with 15 bases between. This CDR3 is built from 14 residues. Germline V gene data show CDR1 as SNHLY and CDR2 as FYNNEI. The CDR3 region has the DNA TGTGCCAGCAGCCGGATAGGGGTCGGTCAGCCCCAGCATTTT. It yields the protein CASSRIGVGQPQHF.

The chain is built from TRBV7-2 and TRBJ2-1; 10 bases agree with TRBD2. Trimming at V came to 1 base and at J to 0 bases, leaving 3 bases not matched to a gene. The CDR3 totals 17 residues. Per the germline V gene, CDR1 is SGHTA and CDR2 is FQGNSA. In DNA form, the CDR3 reads TGTGCCAGCAGCTTAGTGGCTAGCGGGGGCTCCTACAATGAGCAGTTCTTC. It is translated as CASSLVASGGSYNEQFF.

This chain links TRBV19 with TRBJ2-2; D might be TRBD2 (5 bases). Germline CDR1 and CDR2: LNHDA and SQIVND (reference sequence). Trimming shortened V by 4 bases and J by 13 bases, and 13 bases separated the two germline ends. This CDR3 comprises 12 residues. CDR3 residues: CASSTDWRPLFF. The CDR3 nucleotides are TGTGCCAGTAGTACGGACTGGCGCCCGCTGTTTTTT.

J is TRBJ1-4 and V is TRBV7-8; perhaps TRBD1 as D (5 bases). With 5 bases removed from V and 7 bases from J, the gap between germline ends came to 20 bases. The CDR3 loop spans 16 amino acids. Germline V gene data show CDR1 as SGHVS and CDR2 as FQNEAQ. CDR3 protein: CASSPRAQGVGEKLFF. CDR3 sequence (DNA): TGTGCCAGCAGCCCCCGGGCGCAGGGCGTGGGTGAAAAACTGTTTTTT. Complete variable domain (other parts from reference TRBV7-8 and TRBJ1-4): GAGVSQSPRYKVAKRGQDVALRCDPISGHVSLFWYQQALGQGPEFLTYFQNEAQLDKSGLPSDRFFAERPEGSVSTLKIQRTQQEDSAVYLCASSPRAQGVGEKLFFGSGTQLSVL.

The chain carries TRBV9 and TRBJ2-3; TRBD1 aligns across 7 bases. The trim removed 4 bases at V and 5 bases at J, leaving 7 bases unmatched. The germline CDR1 and CDR2 sequences are SGDLS and YYNGEE. This CDR3 is built from 14 residues. This chain's CDR3 is CASSSDRQGDTQYF. Written as DNA, the CDR3 is TGTGCCAGCAGCAGCGACCGACAGGGAGATACGCAGTATTTT. Together with reference TRBV9 and TRBJ2-3, the CDR3 gives the full variable domain: DSGVTQTPKHLITATGQRVTLRCSPRSGDLSVYWYQQSLDQGLQFLIQYYNGEERAKGNILERFSAQQFPDLHSELNLSSLELGDSALYFCASSSDRQGDTQYFGPGTRLTVL.

This clone has only a few counts. V usage is TRBV11-3 and J usage is TRBJ2-3; TRBD2 aligns across 8 bases. J was trimmed by 2 bases and V by 1 base; bases with no gene match: 5. CDR3 length: 16 residues. Germline CDR1 is SGHNT and CDR2 is YENEEA. CDR3 residues: CASSLGLAGLTDTQYF. The DNA for the CDR3 is TGTGCCAGCAGCTTAGGCCTAGCGGGCCTCACAGATACGCAGTATTTT.

The chain is built from TRBV11-2 and TRBJ2-3; 9 nucleotides match TRBD1. Germline values: CDR1 SGHAT, CDR2 FQNNGV. Germline trimming cut 4 bases from V and 2 bases from J; bases unmatched to any gene: 10. CDR3 length: 17 residues. CDR3 residues: CASSSKGTGSHTDTQYF. CDR3 bases: TGTGCCAGCAGCTCTAAGGGGACAGGGTCACACACAGATACGCAGTATTTT.

The rearrangement uses TRBV7-9 and TRBJ2-5; a possible D gene is TRBD2 (5 bases). The CDR3 covers 14 residues. Germline CDR1 is SEHNR and CDR2 is FQNEAQ (reference sequence). Trimming shortened V by 6 bases and J by 4 bases, and 15 bases separated the two germline ends. CDR3: CASRTTGGGETQYF. The DNA for the CDR3 is TGTGCCAGCAGGACTACCGGAGGAGGAGAGACCCAGTACTTC.